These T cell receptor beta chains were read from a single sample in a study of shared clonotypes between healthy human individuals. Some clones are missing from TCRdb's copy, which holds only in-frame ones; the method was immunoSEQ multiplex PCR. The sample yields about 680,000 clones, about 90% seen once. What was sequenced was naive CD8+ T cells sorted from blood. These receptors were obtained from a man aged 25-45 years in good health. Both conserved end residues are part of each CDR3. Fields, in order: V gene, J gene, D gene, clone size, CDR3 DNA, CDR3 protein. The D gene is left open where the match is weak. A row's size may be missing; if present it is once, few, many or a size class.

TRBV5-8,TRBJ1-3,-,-,TGTGCCAGCAGCAGGAATTTCGGTTTTGATGGAAACACCATATATTTT,CASSRNFGFDGNTIYF
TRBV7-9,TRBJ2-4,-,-,TGTGCCAGCAGCCCAGAGGGCGGTTCGGGCATTCAGTACTTC,CASSPEGGSGIQYF
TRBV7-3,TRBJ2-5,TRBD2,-,TGTGCCAGCAGCCCCAAGGGCGGGGGTTGGGAGACCCAGTACTTC,CASSPKGGGWETQYF
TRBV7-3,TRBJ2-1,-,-,TGTGCCAGCAGCCCTAGCCGGGGGACCACATACAATGAGCAGTTCTTC,CASSPSRGTTYNEQFF
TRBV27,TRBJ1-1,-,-,TGTGCCAGCAGTTTGGTGGGGTGGAACACTGAAGCTTTCTTT,CASSLVGWNTEAFF
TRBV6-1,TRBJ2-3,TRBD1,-,TGTGCCAGCAGTGAATCGGACAGGGGGACAGATACGCAGTATTTT,CASSESDRGTDTQYF
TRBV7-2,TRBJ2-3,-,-,TGTGCCAGCAGCCCCATGGTGTTAGCTAGCACAGATACGCAGTATTTT,CASSPMVLASTDTQYF
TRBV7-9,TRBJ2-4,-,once,TGTGCCAGCAGCTTAGCGCAGGGGCTTGTCAAAAACATTCAGTACTTC,CASSLAQGLVKNIQYF
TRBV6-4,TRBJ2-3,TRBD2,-,TGTGCCAGCAGTGACCGCGGGAGGGACACAGATACGCAGTATTTT,CASSDRGRDTDTQYF
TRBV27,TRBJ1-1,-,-,TGTGCCAGCAGTTTATCGATCAGCGGGAGTAGTGAAGCTTTCTTT,CASSLSISGSSEAFF
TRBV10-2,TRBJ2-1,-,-,TGCGCCAGCAGTGTAGCGAGCCCGTACAATGAGCAGTTCTTC,CASSVASPYNEQFF
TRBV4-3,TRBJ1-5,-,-,TGCGCCAGCAGCCAGGGAAGGAATAGCAATCAGCCCCAGCATTTT,CASSQGRNSNQPQHF
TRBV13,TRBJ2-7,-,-,TGTGCCAGCAGCTCCCGTGGGAACTACGAGCAGTACTTC,CASSSRGNYEQYF
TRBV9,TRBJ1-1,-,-,TGTGCCAGCGGCGTAGGATTTTATATGAACACTGAAGCTTTCTTT,CASGVGFYMNTEAFF
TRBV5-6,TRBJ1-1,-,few,TGTGCCAGCAGCTTGGTGGGCACTGAAGCTTTCTTT,CASSLVGTEAFF
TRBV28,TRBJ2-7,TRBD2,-,TGTGCCAGTCGGACTAGCGGGCGGTACGAGCAGTACTTC,CASRTSGRYEQYF
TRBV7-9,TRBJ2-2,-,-,TGTGCCAGCAGCTCGCCGCTTGACTCTGGGGAGCTGTTTTTT,CASSSPLDSGELFF
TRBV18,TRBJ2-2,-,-,TGTGCCAGCTCACCACCGAGCACCGGGGAGCTGTTTTTT,CASSPPSTGELFF
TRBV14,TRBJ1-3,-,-,TGTGCCAGCAGCCAAGATTTCGGAACCGGTTCCACCATATATTTT,CASSQDFGTGSTIYF
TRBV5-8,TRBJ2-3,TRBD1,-,TGTGCCAGCAGCTTAGGCAGGGGGCTGGATACGCAGTATTTT,CASSLGRGLDTQYF
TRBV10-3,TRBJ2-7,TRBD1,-,TGTGCCATCAGTGAGTCGGGGACAGGGCACGAGCAGTACTTC,CAISESGTGHEQYF
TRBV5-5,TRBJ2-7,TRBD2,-,TGTGCCAGCAGCTTGAATCTTGGTACTAGCGGGAGATGGACCTACGAGCAGTACTTC,CASSLNLGTSGRWTYEQYF
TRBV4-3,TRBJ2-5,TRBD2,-,TGCGCCAGCAGCCCCCAGCGGGGAAAGACCCAGTACTTC,CASSPQRGKTQYF
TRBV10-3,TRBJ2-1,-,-,TGTGCCATCAGTGAGTCGGACAAGGATGAGCAGTTCTTC,CAISESDKDEQFF
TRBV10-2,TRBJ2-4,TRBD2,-,TGCGCCAGCAGGGTTTACGGGGGGGAGGACATTCAGTACTTC,CASRVYGGEDIQYF
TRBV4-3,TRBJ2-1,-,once,TGCGCCAGCAGCCAAGAGGGCTACTTCTCCTACAATGAGCAGTTCTTC,CASSQEGYFSYNEQFF
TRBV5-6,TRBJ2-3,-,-,TGTGCCAGCAGCCCCGTAGGTGCGGATACGCAGTATTTT,CASSPVGADTQYF
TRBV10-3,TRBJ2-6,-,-,TGTGCCATCCTAGGGACCTCTGGGGCCAACGTCCTGACTTTC,CAILGTSGANVLTF
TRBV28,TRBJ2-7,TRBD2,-,TGTGCCAGCAGTTTACCCTGGGTAGCGGGAGACTACGAGCAGTACTTC,CASSLPWVAGDYEQYF
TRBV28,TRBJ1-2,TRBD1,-,TGTGCCAGCAGTTTGGGGACAGGATATGGCTACACCTTC,CASSLGTGYGYTF
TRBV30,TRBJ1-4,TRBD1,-,TGTGCCTGGAGTGTAGGGACAGGGGAGGAAAAACTGTTTTTT,CAWSVGTGEEKLFF
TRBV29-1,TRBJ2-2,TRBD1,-,TGCAGCGTTGGAACAGGGGGCAAGGGTACCGGGGAGCTGTTTTTT,CSVGTGGKGTGELFF
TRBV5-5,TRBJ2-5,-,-,TGTGCCAGCAGCTTGGAAGTTTGGACAGAGCAAGAGACCCAGTACTTC,CASSLEVWTEQETQYF
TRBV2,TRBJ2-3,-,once,TGTGCCAGCAGCACAGCGGGCACAGATACGCAGTATTTT,CASSTAGTDTQYF
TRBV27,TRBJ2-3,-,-,TGTGCCAGCAGTATGCTCACAGATACGCAGTATTTT,CASSMLTDTQYF
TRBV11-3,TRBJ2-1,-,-,TGTGCCAGCAGCTTAATAAATGATGAGCAGTTCTTC,CASSLINDEQFF
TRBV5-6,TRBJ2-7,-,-,TGTGCCAGCAGCTTGTTCAGGCTAACCTACGAGCAGTACTTC,CASSLFRLTYEQYF
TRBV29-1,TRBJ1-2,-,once,TGCAGCGTTGAAGACACAGTGGGCGACAATCCCAACTATGGCTACACCTTC,CSVEDTVGDNPNYGYTF
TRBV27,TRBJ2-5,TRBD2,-,TGTGCCAGCAGGGGAGCGGGAGGGAGAGAGACCCAGTACTTC,CASRGAGGRETQYF
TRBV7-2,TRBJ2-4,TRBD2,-,TGTGCCAGCAGCTTAGGGACTAGCGGGAGCGGGTTTGACATTCAGTACTTC,CASSLGTSGSGFDIQYF
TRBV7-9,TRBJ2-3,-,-,TGTGCCAGCAGACCTATTCACAGCACAGATACGCAGTATTTT,CASRPIHSTDTQYF
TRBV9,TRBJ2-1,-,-,TGTGCCAGCAGCAAGACAGACAATGAGCAGTTCTTC,CASSKTDNEQFF
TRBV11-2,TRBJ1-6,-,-,TGTGCCAGCAGCGAATTACCCGGAACTTCACCCCTCCACTTT,CASSELPGTSPLHF
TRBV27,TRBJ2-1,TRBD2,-,TGTGCCAGCAGTTTCAAAACTAGCGGGATCGATGAGCAGTTCTTC,CASSFKTSGIDEQFF
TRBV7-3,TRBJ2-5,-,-,TGTGCCAGCAGCTTAGAGGGGGGCCTCCAAGAGACCCAGTACTTC,CASSLEGGLQETQYF
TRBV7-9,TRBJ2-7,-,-,TGTGCCAGCAGCATGGACAACTCCTACGAGCAGTACTTC,CASSMDNSYEQYF
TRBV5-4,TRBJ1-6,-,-,TGTGCCAGCAGCCCCGAAGGGTTGAATTCACCCCTCCACTTT,CASSPEGLNSPLHF
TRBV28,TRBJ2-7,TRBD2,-,TGTGCCAGCAGTTCCCCCCTTTCCCTAGCGGGAGGGAAGACGTACTTC,CASSSPLSLAGGKTYF
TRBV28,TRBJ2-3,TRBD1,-,TGTGCCAGCAGTTTATATATGCTGAGGACGACAGGGATCACAGATACGCAGTATTTT,CASSLYMLRTTGITDTQYF
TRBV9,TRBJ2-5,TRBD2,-,TGTGCCAGCAGCTCATGGACTAGCGGGAGTGAGACCCAGTACTTC,CASSSWTSGSETQYF
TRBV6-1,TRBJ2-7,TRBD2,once,TGTGCCAGCGGGGTGGCGGGAGGGCTCTCCTACGAGCAGTACTTC,CASGVAGGLSYEQYF
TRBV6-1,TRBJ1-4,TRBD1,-,TGTGCCAGCTGCGAGGGGGCGGGAGAACTGTTTTTT,CASCEGAGELFF
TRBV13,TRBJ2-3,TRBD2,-,TGTGGAGTTAGCGGGAACACTAGCACAGATACGCAGTATTTT,CGVSGNTSTDTQYF
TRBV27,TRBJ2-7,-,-,TGTGCCAGCAGTTTCAATGGGGCTGGCGAGCAGTACTTC,CASSFNGAGEQYF
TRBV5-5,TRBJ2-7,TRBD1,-,TGTGCCAGCAGCTTGGAGGGGGACAGCAGCTCCTACGAGCAGTACTTC,CASSLEGDSSSYEQYF